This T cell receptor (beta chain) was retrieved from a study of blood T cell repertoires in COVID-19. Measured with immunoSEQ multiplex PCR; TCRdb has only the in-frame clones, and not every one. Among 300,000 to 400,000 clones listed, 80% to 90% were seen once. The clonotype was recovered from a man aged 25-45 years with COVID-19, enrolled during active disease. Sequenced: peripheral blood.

In nucleotides, the CDR3 is TGTGCCAGCAGTGACTCGAATCGAGGCCCTTTTTATGGCTACACCTTC. Residues: CASSDSNRGPFYGYTF. This chain joins TRBV6-4 and TRBJ1-2; D remains ambiguous. The CDR3 covers 16 residues. V lost 0 bases, J lost 5 bases, and 16 bases lay in between. Germline lookup yields CDR1 MRHNA and CDR2 SNTAGT.